This T cell receptor beta chain comes out of a study of CD8+CD57+ T cells in acquired aplastic anemia (dated by TCRdb to 2016 to 2019). For the study in its entirety: A mean of about 3.2 ug of DNA, ranging from roughly 0.19 to 27.4 ug, was extracted from sorted CD4+ and CD8+ cells.

The research as a whole found: Although 25 to 30 CD8+ CDR3 sequences were shared by patients and controls, these sequences appeared highly expressed in patients and within the immunodominant clones of patients. CD8+ Simpson's diversity did not differ significantly between patients and healthy controls (P=0.060).

Taken from the germline V gene, the CDR1 and CDR2 loops are LGHNT and FRNRAP. Counted from cysteine to phenylalanine, this CDR3 has 15 amino acids. Of the read, only the CDR3 DNA is kept; its 45 bases are in frame from base 1. V drops 6 bases and J drops 1 base, leaving 15 bases in between. In the study, sorted CD4+ and CD8+ blood T cells from patients with severe aplastic anemia and from healthy subjects underwent deep sequencing of TCR repertoires. Ficoll-Paque density gradient centrifugation was used to isolate peripheral blood mononuclear cells. Before DNA extraction, CD4+ and CD8+ T cells were sorted with FACS or magnetic beads. This clonotype was seen many times. Which antigen it targets is not known. Base qualities are not recorded, but no much larger clone differs from it by a single base. Genomic DNA was used as template for profiling of TCR beta VDJ combinations and CDR3 sequences. TCR repertoire sequencing was run on an Illumina HiSeq 2000. The paper's data handling went like this. TRBV/TRBJ rearrangement plots, CDR3 size and DJ length profiles, and Simpson's diversity index were used to assess repertoires. The immunodominant clone was defined as the most abundant DNA sequence in deep sequencing data. CDR3 amino acid sequences were screened for sharing across subjects and compared with published repertoires and the VDJdb database. The public sequencing data were trimmed at Q25 with fastp and processed into clonotypes with MiXCR by TCRdb, which kept only in-frame beta chains. Rows with a matching CDR3 protein are joined into one entry that keeps the most common DNA and genes. None of the V and J calls come from the authors' own analysis; TCRdb made them. This sample has hundreds of thousands of distinct CDR3 sequences in its table, and roughly three fifths of those were observed once. The leading ten clones occupy less than 9.5% of the sample.

The source is a human donor with severe aplastic anemia or a healthy control (not recorded which). Sample: sorted CD4+, CD8+, or CD8+CD57+ T cells (not recorded which) from PBMCs. The V and J segments used are TRBV12-5 and TRBJ2-5; a tentative D call is TRBD1 (6 bases match). The base sequence is TGTGCTAGTGGCACCCCGGGACACACCCAAGAGACCCAGTACTTC. Its coded protein is CASGTPGHTQETQYF.